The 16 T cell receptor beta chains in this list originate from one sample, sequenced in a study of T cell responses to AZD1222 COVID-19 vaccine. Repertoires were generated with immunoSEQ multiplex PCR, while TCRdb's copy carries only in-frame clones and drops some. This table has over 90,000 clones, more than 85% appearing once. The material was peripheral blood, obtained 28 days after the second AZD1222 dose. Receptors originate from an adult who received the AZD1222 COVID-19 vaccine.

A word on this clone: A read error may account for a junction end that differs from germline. The CDR3 region has the DNA TGTGCCAGCACTCCCGGCGACGGCAATGGGCAGTTCTTC. It encodes CASTPGDGNGQFF. V gene TRBV9 combines with J gene TRBJ2-1; the D is unclear. In germline, CDR1 is SGDLS, CDR2 YYNGEE. The CDR3 has 13 amino acids.

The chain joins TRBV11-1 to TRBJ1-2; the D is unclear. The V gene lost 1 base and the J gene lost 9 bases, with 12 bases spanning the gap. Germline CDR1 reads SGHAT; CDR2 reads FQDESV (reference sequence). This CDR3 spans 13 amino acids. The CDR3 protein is CASSLDEVRSYTF. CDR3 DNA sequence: TGTGCCAGCAGCTTAGATGAGGTGCGGAGCTACACCTTC.

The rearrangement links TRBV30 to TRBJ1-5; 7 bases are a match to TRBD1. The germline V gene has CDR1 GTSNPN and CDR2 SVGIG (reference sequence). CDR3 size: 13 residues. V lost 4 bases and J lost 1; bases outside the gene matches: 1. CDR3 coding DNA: TGTGCCTGGAAGGGACAGAGCAATCAGCCCCAGCATTTT. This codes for CAWKGQSNQPQHF.

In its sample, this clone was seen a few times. The CDR3 nucleotides read TGTGCCAGTAGTTTTACGATGAACACCGGGGAGCTGTTTTTT. It encodes CASSFTMNTGELFF. The chain recombines TRBV19 with TRBJ2-2, with D unclear. CDR1 and CDR2 (germline): LNHDA, SQIVND (reference sequence). V lost 5 bases to trimming and J lost 1 base, with 8 bases between them. CDR3 length: 14 residues. The whole variable domain, filled in from reference TRBV19 and TRBJ2-2, reads DGGITQSPKYLFRKEGQNVTLSCEQNLNHDAMYWYRQDPGQGLRLIYYSQIVNDFQKGDIAEGYSVSREKKESFPLTVTSAQKNPTAFYLCASSFTMNTGELFFGEGSRLTVL.

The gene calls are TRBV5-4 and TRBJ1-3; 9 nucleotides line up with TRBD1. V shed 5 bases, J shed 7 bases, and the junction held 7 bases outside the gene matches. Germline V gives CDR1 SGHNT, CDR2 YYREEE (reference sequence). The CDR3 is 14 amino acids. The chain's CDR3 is CASSPDRGRNTIYF. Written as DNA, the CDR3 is TGTGCCAGCAGTCCGGACAGGGGACGGAACACCATATATTTT.

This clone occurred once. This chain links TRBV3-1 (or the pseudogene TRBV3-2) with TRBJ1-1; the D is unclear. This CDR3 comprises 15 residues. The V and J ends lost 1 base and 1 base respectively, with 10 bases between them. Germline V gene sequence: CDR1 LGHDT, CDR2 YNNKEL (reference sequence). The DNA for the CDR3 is TGTGCCAGCAGCCAAGGTCAGGTCCGGAACACTGAAGCTTTCTTT. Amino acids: CASSQGQVRNTEAFF.

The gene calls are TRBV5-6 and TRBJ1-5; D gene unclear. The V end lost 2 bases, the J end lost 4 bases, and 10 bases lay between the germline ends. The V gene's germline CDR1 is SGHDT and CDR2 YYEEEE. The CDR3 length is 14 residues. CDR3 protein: CASSFWTGNQPQHF. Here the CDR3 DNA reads TGTGCCAGCAGCTTCTGGACGGGGAATCAGCCCCAGCATTTT. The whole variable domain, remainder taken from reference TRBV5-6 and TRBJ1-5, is DAGVTQSPTHLIKTRGQQVTLRCSPKSGHDTVSWYQQALGQGPQFIFQYYEEEERQRGNFPDRFSGHQFPNYSSELNVNALLLGDSALYLCASSFWTGNQPQHFGDGTRLSIL.

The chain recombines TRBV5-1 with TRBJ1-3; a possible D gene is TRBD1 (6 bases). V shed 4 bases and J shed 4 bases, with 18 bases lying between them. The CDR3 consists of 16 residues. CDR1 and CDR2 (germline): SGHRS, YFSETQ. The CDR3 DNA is TGCGCCAGCAGCACAACCACAGGGCTACAGGGAAACACCATATATTTT. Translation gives CASSTTTGLQGNTIYF.

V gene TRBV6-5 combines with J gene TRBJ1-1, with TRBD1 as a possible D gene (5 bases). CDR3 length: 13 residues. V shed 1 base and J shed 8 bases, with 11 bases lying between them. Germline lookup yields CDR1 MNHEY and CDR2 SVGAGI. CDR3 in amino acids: CASSYYTGAEAFF. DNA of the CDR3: TGTGCCAGCAGTTACTATACCGGGGCCGAAGCTTTCTTT.

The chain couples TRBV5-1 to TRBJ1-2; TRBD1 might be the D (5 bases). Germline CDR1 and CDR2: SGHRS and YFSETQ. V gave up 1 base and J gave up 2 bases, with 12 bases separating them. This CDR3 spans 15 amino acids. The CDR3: CASSLMPGMNYGYTF. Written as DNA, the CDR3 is TGCGCCAGCAGCTTGATGCCAGGGATGAACTATGGCTACACCTTC.

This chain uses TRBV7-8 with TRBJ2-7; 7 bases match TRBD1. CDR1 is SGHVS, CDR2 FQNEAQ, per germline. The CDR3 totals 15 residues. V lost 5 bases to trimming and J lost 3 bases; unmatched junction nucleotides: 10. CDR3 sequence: CASSNPGQTGYEQYF. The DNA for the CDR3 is TGTGCCAGCAGCAACCCGGGACAGACGGGCTACGAGCAGTACTTC.

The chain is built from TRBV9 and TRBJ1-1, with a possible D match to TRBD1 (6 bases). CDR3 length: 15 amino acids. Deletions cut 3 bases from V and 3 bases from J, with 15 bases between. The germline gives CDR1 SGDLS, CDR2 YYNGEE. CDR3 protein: CASSARTEPYTEAFF. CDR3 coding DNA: TGTGCCAGCAGCGCCCGGACAGAGCCTTACACTGAAGCTTTCTTT.

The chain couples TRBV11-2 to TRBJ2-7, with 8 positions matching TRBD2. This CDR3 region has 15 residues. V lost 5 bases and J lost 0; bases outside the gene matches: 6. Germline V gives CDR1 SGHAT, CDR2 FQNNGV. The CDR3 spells CASSPRGATSYEQYF. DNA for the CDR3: TGTGCCAGCAGCCCGCGGGGGGCGACCTCCTACGAGCAGTACTTC.

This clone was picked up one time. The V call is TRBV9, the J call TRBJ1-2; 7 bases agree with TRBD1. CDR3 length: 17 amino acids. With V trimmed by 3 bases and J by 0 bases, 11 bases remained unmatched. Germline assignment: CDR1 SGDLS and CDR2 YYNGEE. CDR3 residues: CASSAAAGDRANYGYTF. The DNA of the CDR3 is TGTGCCAGCAGCGCCGCAGCGGGGGACAGAGCTAACTATGGCTACACCTTC. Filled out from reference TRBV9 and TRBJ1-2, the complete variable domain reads DSGVTQTPKHLITATGQRVTLRCSPRSGDLSVYWYQQSLDQGLQFLIQYYNGEERAKGNILERFSAQQFPDLHSELNLSSLELGDSALYFCASSAAAGDRANYGYTFGSGTRLTVV.

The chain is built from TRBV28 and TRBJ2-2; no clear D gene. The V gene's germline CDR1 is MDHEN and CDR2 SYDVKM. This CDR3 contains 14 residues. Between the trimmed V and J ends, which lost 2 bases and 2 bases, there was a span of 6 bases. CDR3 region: CASSLSLNTGELFF. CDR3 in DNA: TGTGCCAGCAGTTTAAGTCTTAACACCGGGGAGCTGTTTTTT.

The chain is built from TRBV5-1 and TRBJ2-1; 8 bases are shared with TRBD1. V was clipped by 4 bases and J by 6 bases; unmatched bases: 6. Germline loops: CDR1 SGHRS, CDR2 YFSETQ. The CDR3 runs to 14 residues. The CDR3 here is CASSTGQVGNEQFF. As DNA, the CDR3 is TGCGCCAGCAGCACGGGACAGGTGGGCAATGAGCAGTTCTTC.